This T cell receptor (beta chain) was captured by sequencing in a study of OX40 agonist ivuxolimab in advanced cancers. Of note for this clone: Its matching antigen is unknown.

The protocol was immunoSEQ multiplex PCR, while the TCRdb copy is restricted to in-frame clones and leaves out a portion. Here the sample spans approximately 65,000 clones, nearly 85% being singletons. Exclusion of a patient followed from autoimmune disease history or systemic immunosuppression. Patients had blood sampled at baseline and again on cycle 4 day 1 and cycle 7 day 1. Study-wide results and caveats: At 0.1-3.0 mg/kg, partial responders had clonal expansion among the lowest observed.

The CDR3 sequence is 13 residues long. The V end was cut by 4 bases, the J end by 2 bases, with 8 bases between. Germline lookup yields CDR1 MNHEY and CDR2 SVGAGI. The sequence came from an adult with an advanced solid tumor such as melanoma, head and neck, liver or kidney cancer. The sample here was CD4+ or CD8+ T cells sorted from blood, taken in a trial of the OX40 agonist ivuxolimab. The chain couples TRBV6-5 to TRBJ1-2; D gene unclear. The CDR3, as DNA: TGTGCCAGCAGTTCCACAGAAAACTATGGCTACACCTTC. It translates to CASSSTENYGYTF.